These T cell receptor beta chains were read from a single sample in a study of cytomegalovirus exposure and HLA in healthy donors. Repertoires were generated with immunoSEQ multiplex PCR, while TCRdb's copy carries only in-frame clones and drops some. The sample yields approximately 72,000 clones, roughly four fifths seen once. Sequenced: PBMCs. The receptor source for this set is a man between 18 and 29 years old in good health and CMV-seronegative. The CDR3 runs from the conserved cysteine through the conserved F or W. D genes are given only for firm matches. Clone size is shown for a subset of rows, as once, few, many or a class of expanded clone.

size | J | D | V | DNA | CDR3
once | TRBJ1-1 | NA | TRBV2 | TGTGCCAGCAGTGGCGATAACACTGAAGCTTTCTTT | CASSGDNTEAFF
NA | TRBJ2-3 | TRBD1 | TRBV7-8 | TGTGCCAGCAGCGCCCTACAGGGGGCGAGAGATACGCAGTATTTT | CASSALQGARDTQYF
NA | TRBJ1-1 | NA | TRBV19 | TGTGCCAGTAGTACCGCGACAGTGAACACTGAAGCTTTCTTT | CASSTATVNTEAFF
NA | TRBJ1-6 | NA | TRBV6-4 | TGTGCCAGCAGAGACTGGGACAAAAATTCACCCCTCCACTTT | CASRDWDKNSPLHF
NA | TRBJ1-4 | NA | TRBV7-6 | TGTGCCAGCAGCCTGAATTGGCACAGTGCAACTAATGAAAAACTGTTTTTT | CASSLNWHSATNEKLFF
NA | TRBJ2-5 | TRBD2 | TRBV4-2 | TGTGCCAGCAGCCAAGAAGGGACTAGCGGGGGCCACCAAGAGACCCAGTACTTC | CASSQEGTSGGHQETQYF
NA | TRBJ2-7 | TRBD2 | TRBV7-3 | TGTGCCAGCAGCTTAAAAAATTGGACTAGCGGGAGGGGCCCTCTCTACGAGCAGTACTTC | CASSLKNWTSGRGPLYEQYF
NA | TRBJ2-3 | TRBD1 | TRBV5-1 | TGCGCCAGCAGCTCTACCGGGACAGTTATCACAGATACGCAGTATTTT | CASSSTGTVITDTQYF
NA | TRBJ1-2 | TRBD1 | TRBV28 | TGTGCCAGCAGTTCCACCTATTCTGGACAGGGGGAGGGCTACACCTTC | CASSSTYSGQGEGYTF
NA | TRBJ1-2 | TRBD1 | TRBV7-2 | TGTGCCAGCAGCTTAACAGGGGGCTCGGACTATGGCTACACCTTC | CASSLTGGSDYGYTF
NA | TRBJ2-7 | NA | TRBV6-5 | TGTGCCAGCAGTTTATTGGACAGCTCCTACGAGCAGTACTTC | CASSLLDSSYEQYF
NA | TRBJ1-6 | NA | TRBV7-9 | TGTGCCAGCAGCTTAGGGGGCCAGGTGGAATCACCCCTCCACTTT | CASSLGGQVESPLHF
NA | TRBJ2-7 | TRBD2 | TRBV9 | TGTGCCAGCAGCGTAGCCCCACTAGAAGCGGGAGTCTACGAGCAGTACTTC | CASSVAPLEAGVYEQYF
few | TRBJ2-3 | TRBD1 | TRBV6-4 | TGTGCCAGCAGTGACTCAGGGGGCGCAGATACGCAGTATTTT | CASSDSGGADTQYF
NA | TRBJ1-1 | NA | TRBV30 | TGTGCCTGGAGTGTAAAGCGGCGGCATCGAATGAACACTGAAGCTTTCTTT | CAWSVKRRHRMNTEAFF
NA | TRBJ2-2 | TRBD2 | TRBV7-8 | TGTGCCAGCAGCTTAGGACTAGCGGGAGGGATCAACACCGGGGAGCTGTTTTTT | CASSLGLAGGINTGELFF
few | TRBJ2-1 | NA | TRBV18 | TGTGCCAGCTCACCACCGTGGGCCGATGAGCAGTTCTTC | CASSPPWADEQFF
NA | TRBJ2-5 | NA | TRBV2 | TGTGCCAGCAGTGTGGCTAGCGTACCCGGGTCCCAGTACTTC | CASSVASVPGSQYF
NA | TRBJ2-6 | NA | TRBV5-6 | TGTGCCAGCAGCTTTCCTGCGGGGTTGGGTGGGGCCAACGTCCTGACTTTC | CASSFPAGLGGANVLTF
NA | TRBJ2-7 | NA | TRBV7-9 | TGTTCCAGCAGCCCCCTGTCCTACGAGCAGTACTTC | CSSSPLSYEQYF
NA | TRBJ2-7 | NA | TRBV7-9 | TGTGCCAGCAGCTGGGGAACAGGCTCTCACCCCTACGAGCAGTACTTC | CASSWGTGSHPYEQYF
NA | TRBJ2-3 | TRBD2 | TRBV29-1 | TGCAGCGCCATGGGACTAGCGGGATTCGATGACACAGATACGCAGTATTTT | CSAMGLAGFDDTDTQYF
NA | TRBJ1-1 | NA | TRBV9 | TGTGCCAGCAGCGTAGCTGGCCCAGGGCAGAACACTGAAGCTTTCTTT | CASSVAGPGQNTEAFF
NA | TRBJ2-5 | NA | TRBV2 | TGTGCCAGCAGTGATAAGAGCGGGTTTGAGACCCAGTACTTC | CASSDKSGFETQYF
NA | TRBJ1-1 | NA | TRBV5-4 | TGTGCCAGCAGCTTGGCATCATTGCAGGGCCTATTCTTT | CASSLASLQGLFF
NA | TRBJ2-2 | NA | TRBV6-4 | TGTGCCAGCAGCCCCGATCCCGGGGGCACCGGGGAGCTGTTTTTT | CASSPDPGGTGELFF
NA | TRBJ2-7 | NA | TRBV2 | TGTGCCAGCACGGGAGACGACTACGAGCAGTACTTC | CASTGDDYEQYF
NA | TRBJ1-5 | NA | TRBV28 | TGTGCCAGCAGACTCTCACCTCAGCCCCAGCATTTT | CASRLSPQPQHF
NA | TRBJ1-5 | NA | TRBV19 | TGTGCCAGTAGTTCGGGGTCCCTGGGCTCTCAGCCCCAGCATTTT | CASSSGSLGSQPQHF
NA | TRBJ2-3 | NA | TRBV28 | TGTGCCAGCAGTTTGCTCCGGGAGCGGTGGGATACGCAGTATTTT | CASSLLRERWDTQYF
NA | TRBJ2-3 | NA | TRBV2 | TGTGCCAGCAGTGAGGTTCCGAGCCGGTATTTT | CASSEVPSRYF
NA | TRBJ1-5 | TRBD1 | TRBV7-9 | TGTGCCAGCAGCTGGGACAGGGCCCAGCCCCAGCATTTT | CASSWDRAQPQHF
NA | TRBJ1-2 | NA | TRBV5-8 | TGTGCCAGCAGCTTGTTCCCCCCCGGCTATGGCTACACCTTC | CASSLFPPGYGYTF
NA | TRBJ2-1 | TRBD1 | TRBV2 | TGTGCCAGCACCAGACTGAACAGGGGACAAAACAATGAGCAGTTCTTC | CASTRLNRGQNNEQFF
NA | TRBJ2-5 | TRBD1 | TRBV5-1 | TGCGCCAGCAGCCCCCATGGGGGAACGACAGGGGTGGAGACCCAGTACTTC | CASSPHGGTTGVETQYF
once | TRBJ2-5 | TRBD2 | TRBV19 | TGTGCCAGTAGTATATCAGCGGGGGTCGAGACCCAGTACTTC | CASSISAGVETQYF
NA | TRBJ2-3 | TRBD1 | TRBV7-6 | TGTGCCAGCAGCCTAGGGGGGACAGGGAGCACAGATACGCAGTATTTT | CASSLGGTGSTDTQYF
NA | TRBJ2-1 | NA | TRBV9 | TGTGCCAGCAGCGTCAGGCTTTCAAGCTCCTACAATGAGCAGTTCTTC | CASSVRLSSSYNEQFF
NA | TRBJ2-2 | NA | TRBV5-1 | TGCGCCAGCAGCTTGTTAGTGGCCGGGGAGCTGTTTTTT | CASSLLVAGELFF
few | TRBJ2-7 | NA | TRBV5-6 | TGTGCCAGCAGCTTGTCGTTCAGGGGCGTAGACTCCTACGAGCAGTACTTC | CASSLSFRGVDSYEQYF
NA | TRBJ2-7 | TRBD1 | TRBV27 | TGTGCCAGCAGCTCTGGACAGGGATACGAGCAGTACTTC | CASSSGQGYEQYF
NA | TRBJ2-5 | NA | TRBV29-1 | TGCAGCGTTGACAGGGTTGAGACCCAGTACTTC | CSVDRVETQYF
NA | TRBJ1-1 | NA | TRBV4-2 | TGTGCCAGCAGCCAAGGCGGGGGCGAAGCTTTCTTT | CASSQGGGEAFF
NA | TRBJ1-1 | NA | TRBV2 | TGTGCCAGCAGGGTATTACAGGGAACTGAAGCTTTCTTT | CASRVLQGTEAFF
NA | TRBJ1-1 | NA | TRBV28 | TGTGCCAGCAGTTCCTGGGCCATGAACACTGAAGCTTTCTTT | CASSSWAMNTEAFF
few | TRBJ2-2 | NA | TRBV18 | TGTGCCAGCTCTTCAGGGCGCACCGGGGAGCTGTTTTTT | CASSSGRTGELFF
once | TRBJ1-3 | NA | TRBV19 | TGTGCCAGTAGTATGATAGCAAGCTCTGGAAACACCATATATTTT | CASSMIASSGNTIYF
NA | TRBJ1-6 | NA | TRBV19 | TGTGCCAGTAGTATTGAGGGTTCTTCACCCCTCCACTTT | CASSIEGSSPLHF